This T cell receptor beta chain was identified in a study of T cell responses to AZD1222 COVID-19 vaccine. General study points: Targets within unmutated variant regions were reportedly found for nearly half of spike-specific TCRs.

In germline, CDR1 is SGHVS, CDR2 FQNEAQ. The CDR3 spans 18 residues. V was clipped by 0 bases and J by 3 bases, with 18 bases between them. Sequencing was performed with immunoSEQ multiplex PCR; in TCRdb, only in-frame clones are kept and a portion is missing. The data show under 80,000 clones, approximately 79% seen once. Comments on this clone: Its cognate antigen is unknown.

Sequenced here: peripheral blood, sampled on day 0 of MenACWY control vaccination. The TCR was taken from an adult in good health. The chain joins TRBV7-8 to TRBJ1-5; TRBD1 is a possible D gene (5 bases). The chain's CDR3 is CASSLAFRDSKLNQPQHF. Here the CDR3 DNA reads TGTGCCAGCAGCTTAGCTTTCCGGGACTCCAAACTCAATCAGCCCCAGCATTTT.